Detailed here is one TCR beta chain. The sample comes from a study of control samples from healthy donors and cancer patients. The repertoire was sequenced with immunoSEQ multiplex PCR; TCRdb's copy has only in-frame clones and lacks some. Of about 230,000 clones listed, roughly 87% were seen once; the top ten hold about an eighth. What was sequenced was PBMCs. The receptor was derived from a woman aged 55-70 years with lung cancer.

The CDR3 DNA is TGTGCCAGCAGGTTGGGGGAGACTGAAGCTTTCTTT. Protein product: CASRLGETEAFF. This chain links TRBV7-6 with TRBJ1-1, with TRBD1 as a possible D gene (5 bases). Per germline, CDR1 SGHVS and CDR2 FNYEAQ. Between the trimmed V and J ends, which lost 6 bases and 5 bases, there was a span of 10 bases. The CDR3 has 12 residues.